The 29 T cell receptor beta chains below come from one sample, sequenced in a study of T cells in Graves' hyperthyroidism and ophthalmopathy. Template material for amplifying TCR beta CDR3 regions consisted of RNA transcripts. Researchers ran a first-round RT-PCR on the TCR CDR3 using the HTBI primer set. TCRdb itself ran the multiplex PCR reads through MiXCR, one entry per CDR3 protein. This table has approximately 98,000 distinct CDR3 sequences, 35% to 45% appearing once. Sample: peripheral blood or thyroid tissue (not recorded which). These receptors were obtained from a woman between 25 and 40 years old with Graves' hyperthyroidism.

This clonotype was detected many times. J is TRBJ2-7 and V is TRBV2, with 10 bases fitting TRBD2. The CDR3 totals 15 residues. V dropped 6 bases and J dropped 3; count of bases not matched to a gene: 8. Germline CDR1 reads SNHLY; CDR2 reads FYNNEI. This CDR3 reads CASRGPAGGNYEQYF. Written as DNA, the CDR3 is TGTGCCAGCAGGGGTCCAGCGGGAGGGAACTACGAGCAGTACTTC.

The rearrangement uses TRBV15 and TRBJ1-2, with TRBD1 as a possible D gene (5 bases). This CDR3 comprises 14 residues. CDR1 and CDR2 from the germline V gene are LNHNV and YYDKDF (reference sequence). The V gene lost 6 bases and the J gene lost 8 bases, with 19 bases spanning the gap. The CDR3 region is CATSRKGGHRGYTF. DNA for the CDR3: TGTGCCACCAGTAGGAAGGGTGGACATAGGGGCTACACCTTC.

The CDR3 DNA reads as TGTGCCAGCAGCCCCCCCCCGGGACAGGGCGAATCACCCCTCCACTTT. Translating it yields CASSPPPGQGESPLHF. This chain uses TRBV7-9 with TRBJ1-6; 9 bases are a match to TRBD1. The germline V gene encodes CDR1 SEHNR and CDR2 FQNEAQ (reference sequence). V trimming: 5 bases; J trimming: 10 bases; junction bases outside the gene matches: 12. This CDR3 has 16 residues.

The rearrangement uses TRBV6-5 and TRBJ2-3; weak D call: TRBD1 (5 bases). The CDR3 length is 14 residues. Trimming left V 7 bases short and J 6 bases short, with 17 bases between. Germline V gene data show CDR1 as MNHEY and CDR2 as SVGAGI. The CDR3 loop is CASTRAPEYDTQYF. Here the CDR3 DNA reads TGTGCCAGCACCAGGGCTCCCGAGTACGATACGCAGTATTTT.

This clonotype was recorded once. A clone one base away is much larger, so this may be a read error. This chain uses TRBV7-3 with TRBJ2-7; 9 bases are a match to TRBD1. The germline CDR1 and CDR2 sequences are SGHTA and FQGTGA. The CDR3 extends over 16 amino acids. The CDR3 DNA reads TGTGCCAGCAGCTCTTCCTCGGGACAGGGAACCTACGAGCAGCACTTC. This sequence encodes CASSSSSGQGTYEQHF.

There are many counts of this clonotype. The chain combines TRBV12-3 or TRBV12-4 with TRBJ1-4, with a tentative D call TRBD1 (6 bases). Between the trimmed V and J ends, which lost 6 bases and 11 bases, there was a span of 22 bases. CDR3 length: 15 residues. This CDR3 reads CASSPQVSRGGKLFF. The CDR3 DNA follows: TGTGCCAGCAGCCCCCAGGTTTCTAGGGGGGGGAAACTGTTTTTT.

In the case of this clonotype: Lacking the conserved final phenylalanine or tryptophan, this CDR3 likely reflects a read error. The chain combines TRBV7-9 with TRBJ1-6; no clear D. V was pared by 3 bases and J by 7 bases, with 7 bases between. This CDR3 has 13 amino acids. Per germline, CDR1 SEHNR and CDR2 FQNEAQ (reference sequence). The chain's CDR3 is CASSFQTNSPLHS. The CDR3, as DNA: TGTGCCAGCAGCTTCCAGACAAATTCACCCCTCCACTCA.

Within the sample, this clonotype is medium-sized. This sequence joins TRBV20-1 and TRBJ2-7, with D possibly being TRBD1 or TRBD2 (5 bases each). The germline V gene encodes CDR1 DFQATT and CDR2 SNEGSKA (reference sequence). This CDR3 region has 13 residues. Trimming took 5 bases from V and 4 from J, leaving 15 bases between them. Here the CDR3 reads CSAARDLEYEQYF. In DNA form, the CDR3 reads TGCAGTGCTGCTAGGGACCTGGAGTACGAGCAGTACTTC.

At least ten counts were recorded for this clonotype. J is TRBJ2-3 and V is TRBV20-1; D may be TRBD2 (5 bases). This CDR3 region has 14 residues. Trimming removed 0 bases at V and 1 base at J, with 8 bases between. Germline assignment: CDR1 DFQATT and CDR2 SNEGSKA (reference sequence). The CDR3 coding sequence is TGCAGTGCTAGAGATGGAGGTCGCACAGATACGCAGTATTTT. It yields the protein CSARDGGRTDTQYF.

A word on this clonotype: An end of the junction differs from the germline gene, which may be a read error. The chain has TRBV7-6 and TRBJ2-7; 10 nucleotides agree with TRBD2. CDR1 SGHVS and CDR2 FNYEAQ come from the germline V gene. CDR3 length equals 13 residues. CDR3 coding DNA: TGTGCCAGCAGCCAAGCTAGCGGGAGTGCGGGTTCATTC. Translated: CASSQASGSAGSF.

In this sample, this clonotype turned up many times. CDR3 DNA: TGTGCCAGCATCTCCCCAGGGACCACCGGGGAGCTGTTTTTT. Translation: CASISPGTTGELFF. This sequence joins TRBV28 and TRBJ2-2, with D possibly being TRBD1 or TRBD2 (5 bases each). CDR3 size: 14 residues. Between the trimmed V and J ends, which lost 7 bases and 4 bases, there was a span of 13 bases. Per the germline V gene, CDR1 is MDHEN and CDR2 is SYDVKM.

Details on this clonotype: One junction end does not reproduce the germline sequence, and a read error may be involved. The gene calls are TRBV10-2 and TRBJ2-7, with D perhaps being TRBD1 or TRBD2 (5 bases each). CDR3 length equals 14 residues. Germline lookup yields CDR1 WSHSY and CDR2 SAAADI. The DNA of the CDR3 is TGCGCCAGCAGCCTCGCCCCCGGGACCGGGGAGCTGTACTTC. Protein product: CASSLAPGTGELYF.

This clonotype was picked up many times. The gene calls are TRBV6-1 and TRBJ1-2, with a tentative D call TRBD1 (5 bases). The length of the CDR3 is 16 residues. The germline CDR1 and CDR2 sequences are MNHNS and SASEGT. Trimming left V 9 bases short and J 4 bases short, with 24 bases between. CDR3: CASRQYWDFPSYGYTF. In DNA form, the CDR3 reads TGTGCCAGTCGGCAGTACTGGGACTTCCCTAGCTATGGCTACACCTTC.

In this sample, this clonotype turned up many times. The genes are TRBV24-1 and TRBJ2-3; tentative D call: TRBD2 (5 bases). Germline V CDR1 and CDR2: KGHDR, SFDVKD. The CDR3 contains 14 residues. Trimming pared 0 bases from V and 6 bases from J, leaving 9 bases between. CDR3 sequence (DNA): TGTGCCACCAGTGATTTGAGCCGAGGGGATACGCAGTATTTT. Translating it yields CATSDLSRGDTQYF.

The chain recombines TRBV27 with TRBJ1-3; D not resolved. V was trimmed by 3 bases and J by 0 bases, leaving 6 bases between them. CDR1 and CDR2 from the germline V gene are MNHEY and SMNVEV (reference sequence). This CDR3 is built from 14 residues. The CDR3 bases are TGTGCCAGCAGTTTTGGATACTCTGGAAACACCATATATTTT. Translating it yields CASSFGYSGNTIYF.

In the case of this clonotype: No conserved phenylalanine or tryptophan is present at the end of the CDR3, so a read error is the likely explanation. The chain links TRBV14 to TRBJ1-1; no clear D gene. Germline loops: CDR1 SGHDN, CDR2 FVKESK. This CDR3 region has 13 residues. Between the trimmed V and J ends, which lost 4 bases and 0 bases, there was a span of 6 bases. In DNA, the CDR3 is TGTGCCAGCAGCCCCCAAATGAACACTGAAGCTTTCGTT. Translating gives CASSPQMNTEAFV.

This clonotype has at least ten counts. V gene TRBV12-3 or TRBV12-4 combines with J gene TRBJ1-5, with a possible D match to TRBD1 (6 bases). The CDR3 has 17 amino acids. Trimming stripped 5 bases from V and 2 bases from J, with 19 bases between. CDR3 DNA sequence: TGTGCCAGCAGTGAGGGGGGGCGGGCGTGGGGCAATCAGCCCCAGCATTTT. Translated: CASSEGGRAWGNQPQHF.

The CDR3: CSATAGEETQYF. CDR3 coding DNA: TGCAGTGCCACGGCAGGGGAAGAGACCCAGTACTTC. The J gene is TRBJ2-5, the V gene TRBV20-1, with TRBD1 as a possible D gene (6 bases). Germline loops: CDR1 DFQATT, CDR2 SNEGSKA (reference sequence). V lost 6 bases and J lost 3, with 11 bases in between. This CDR3 has 12 residues.

This clonotype was picked up many times. This chain uses TRBV6-5 with TRBJ1-2; tentatively, D is TRBD1 (6 bases). Germline CDR1 and CDR2: MNHEY and SVGAGI. The CDR3 covers 14 residues. The ends were cut back, 6 bases at V and 1 base at J, with 12 bases in the middle. The CDR3 is CASRSTGFNYGYTF. For the CDR3, the DNA is TGTGCCAGCAGGTCCACAGGGTTTAACTATGGCTACACCTTC.

This clonotype was recorded only once. The chain couples TRBV12-3 or TRBV12-4 to TRBJ2-1, with D possibly matching TRBD2 (6 bases). The V end was cut by 4 bases, the J end by 7 bases, with 14 bases between. The CDR3 totals 14 residues. For the CDR3, the DNA is TGTGCCAGCAGTTACCCGAGGGGAGGAAATGAGCAGTTCTTC. It specifies CASSYPRGGNEQFF.

In this sample, this clonotype turned up many times. This chain's CDR3 is CASSPQGYSNQPQHF. The CDR3 nucleotides read TGTGCCAGCAGTCCACAGGGATATAGCAATCAGCCCCAGCATTTT. This sequence joins TRBV28 and TRBJ1-5, with TRBD1 as a possible D gene (6 bases). CDR1 MDHEN and CDR2 SYDVKM come from the germline V gene. This CDR3 comprises 15 residues. V was trimmed by 5 bases and J by 0 bases, leaving 11 bases between them.

This clonotype has ten or more counts. This rearrangement joins TRBV5-1 to TRBJ2-7; TRBD2 matches at 10 bases. J lost 0 bases, V lost 1 base, and 10 bases had no gene match. Germline V gives CDR1 SGHRS, CDR2 YFSETQ. The CDR3 spans 18 residues. The CDR3, as DNA: TGCGCCAGCAGCTTGTCAAGCGGGAGGGCCTATGCCTCCTACGAGCAGTACTTC. Translated, it gives CASSLSSGRAYASYEQYF.

This clonotype was observed a few times. V is TRBV7-2 and J is TRBJ2-5; D not certain. The CDR3 sequence is 12 residues long. Germline V lookup: CDR1 SGHTA, CDR2 FQGNSA. The ends were cut back, 1 base at V and 7 bases at J, with 7 bases in the middle. The CDR3 DNA reads TGTGCCAGCAGCTTAGGGGGTGGGACCCAGTACTTC. This encodes CASSLGGGTQYF. The full variable domain, in which reference TRBV7-2 and TRBJ2-5 provide the parts outside the CDR3, is GAGVSQSPSNKVTEKGKDVELRCDPISGHTALYWYRQSLGQGLEFLIYFQGNSAPDKSGLPSDRFSAERTGGSVSTLTIQRTQQEDSAVYLCASSLGGGTQYFGPGTRLLVL.

The J gene is TRBJ1-3, the V gene TRBV14; 8 bases fit TRBD1. Unmatched junction bases numbered 3, after V lost 1 base and J lost 4 bases. This CDR3 has 15 residues. Germline CDR1 SGHDN, CDR2 FVKESK. The CDR3 sequence: CASSQAGTGGNTIYF. The CDR3 bases are TGTGCCAGCAGCCAAGCCGGGACAGGAGGAAACACCATATATTTT.

In this sample, this clonotype turned up many times. The chain couples TRBV2 to TRBJ1-5; D gene ambiguous. Per the germline V gene, CDR1 is SNHLY and CDR2 is FYNNEI. This CDR3 is built from 15 residues. Trimming stripped 0 bases from V and 0 bases from J, with 6 bases between. CDR3 nucleotides: TGTGCCAGCAGTGAAGCAGGGTATAGCAATCAGCCCCAGCATTTT. It translates to CASSEAGYSNQPQHF.

There are many counts of this clonotype. The chain recombines TRBV15 with TRBJ1-2; 8 bases fit TRBD1. CDR1 LNHNV and CDR2 YYDKDF come from the germline V gene (reference sequence). V lost 4 bases and J lost 4; bases outside the gene matches: 5. The CDR3 consists of 14 residues. CDR3 nucleotides: TGTGCCACCAGCAAAGGACAGGGAGTCTATGGCTACACCTTC. Residues: CATSKGQGVYGYTF.

The sample holds many counts of this clonotype. The J gene is TRBJ2-5, the V gene TRBV7-9, with D possibly called TRBD1 or TRBD2 (7 bases each). Trimming shortened V by 6 bases and J by 4 bases, and 18 bases separated the two germline ends. The CDR3 covers 15 residues. Germline CDR1 is SEHNR and CDR2 is FQNEAQ (reference sequence). The chain's CDR3 is CASSPGLRGGETQYF. DNA for the CDR3: TGTGCCAGCAGTCCAGGACTCAGGGGGGGAGAGACCCAGTACTTC. Looking up the rest from reference TRBV7-9 and TRBJ2-5 gives the full variable domain: DTGVSQNPRHKITKRGQNVTFRCDPISEHNRLYWYRQTLGQGPEFLTYFQNEAQLEKSRLLSDRFSAERPKGSFSTLEIQRTEQGDSAMYLCASSPGLRGGETQYFGPGTRLLVL.

There are many counts of this clonotype. The chain joins TRBV11-3 to TRBJ2-5, with D perhaps TRBD1 or TRBD2 (7 bases each). The CDR3 totals 15 residues. Germline CDR1 and CDR2: SGHNT and YENEEA. The V and J ends lost 5 bases and 5 bases respectively, with 18 bases between them. The CDR3 loop reads CASSLGQRETETQYF. Written as DNA, the CDR3 is TGTGCCAGCAGCCTGGGACAGCGGGAAACGGAGACCCAGTACTTC.

The table lists this clonotype with many counts. A read error may account for a junction end that differs from germline. The J gene is TRBJ2-7, the V gene TRBV14, with D hard to call. Germline V CDR1 and CDR2: SGHDN, FVKESK. The CDR3 totals 15 residues. CDR3 sequence: CASSLAPPGSSEQYF. The CDR3, as DNA: TGTGCCAGCAGCCTGGCTCCTCCAGGCTCCTCCGAGCAGTACTTC.